The clone carrying this TCR beta chain was counted a few times. The antigen is undetermined. This sample is part of a study of a mutant IDH1 vaccine in newly diagnosed glioma. Study-wide background: Previous treatment comprised radiotherapy, temozolomide, or both, mostly both.

Germline V gene data show CDR1 as SGDLS and CDR2 as YYNGEE. V gave up 0 bases and J gave up 7 bases, with 8 bases separating them. This CDR3 region has 13 residues. The protocol was immunoSEQ multiplex PCR, while the TCRdb copy is restricted to in-frame clones and leaves out a portion. The table shows 25,000 to 30,000 clones, with approximately 78% occurring only once. As to time point: week 23, last vaccination. Doses consisted of 300 ug of mutant IDH1 20-mer peptide each, paired with topical imiquimod. The rearrangement links TRBV9 to TRBJ2-1; D unclear. The TCR comes from a woman aged 25-40 years with glioma. Sample: PBMCs, taken from a glioma patient whose treatment included an IDH1 peptide vaccine. In nucleotides, the CDR3 is TGTGCCAGCAGCGTAGGATTCGGGAATGAGCAGTTCTTC. Its protein is CASSVGFGNEQFF.